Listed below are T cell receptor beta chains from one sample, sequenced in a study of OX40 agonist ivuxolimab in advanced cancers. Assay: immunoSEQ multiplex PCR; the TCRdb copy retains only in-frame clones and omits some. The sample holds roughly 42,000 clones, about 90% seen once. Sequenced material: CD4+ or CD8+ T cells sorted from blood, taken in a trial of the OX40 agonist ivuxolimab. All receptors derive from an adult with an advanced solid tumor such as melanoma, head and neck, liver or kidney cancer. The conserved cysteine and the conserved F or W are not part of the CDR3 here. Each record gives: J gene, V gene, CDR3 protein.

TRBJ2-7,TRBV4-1,ASSQEWSGRFYEQY
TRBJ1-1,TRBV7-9,ASSLESPGIPNTEAF
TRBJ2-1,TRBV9,ASSPGGAYNEQF
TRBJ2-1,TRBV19,ASTTGIDEQF
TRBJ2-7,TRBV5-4,ASSFSSGSYEEQY
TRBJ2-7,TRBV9,ASSGHHDRPPYEQY
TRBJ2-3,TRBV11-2,ASGRITDTQY
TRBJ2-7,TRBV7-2,ASSSWGSGSRYEQY
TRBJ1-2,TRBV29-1,SAGGQLYGYT
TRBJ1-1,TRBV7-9,ASSPGRNTEAF
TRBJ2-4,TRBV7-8,ASSLGASGGNIQY
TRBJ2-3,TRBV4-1,ASSFIQSFGSSTDTQY
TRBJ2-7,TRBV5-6,ASSLSSETAGSYEQY
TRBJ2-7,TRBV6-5,ASSSLASGHEQY
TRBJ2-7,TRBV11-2,ASSLVAGGHEQY
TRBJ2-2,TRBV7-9,ASSTPPDRVGTGELF
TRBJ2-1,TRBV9,ASSSDPIFEQF
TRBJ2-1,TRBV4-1,ASSQDLPGVGNEQF
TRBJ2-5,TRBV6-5,ASSSNSGTERETQY
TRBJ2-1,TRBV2,ASSELRANEQF
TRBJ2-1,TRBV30,ASYPGPKGFNEQF
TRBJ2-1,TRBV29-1,SVELTGHGDEQF
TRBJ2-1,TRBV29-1,SVELTSGITNNEQF
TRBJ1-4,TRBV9,ASSDGTGRNEKLF
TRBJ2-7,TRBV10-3,AISAGDTNEQY
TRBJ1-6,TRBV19,ASSIDRRLSGRPLH
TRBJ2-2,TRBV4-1,ASSQVSGELF
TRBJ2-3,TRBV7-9,ASSRFTDTQY
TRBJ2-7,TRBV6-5,ASSYSGQPYEQY
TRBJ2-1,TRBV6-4,ASSDRGLGNEQF
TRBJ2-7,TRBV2,ASRTRARYEQY
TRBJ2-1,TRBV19,ASTEPTGNGQF
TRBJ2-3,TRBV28,ASSLTGGKIDTQY
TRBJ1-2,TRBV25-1,ASSEGSYGYT
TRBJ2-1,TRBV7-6,ASSYKGGVDEQF
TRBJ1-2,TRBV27,ASSQDRINYGYT
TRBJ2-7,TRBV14,ASSQDLTGGWQY
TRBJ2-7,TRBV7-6,ASSLGGTGGYEQY
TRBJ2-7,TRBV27,ASSSTGQGYEQY
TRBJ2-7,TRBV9,ASSRQGLSYEQY